This record looks at one T cell receptor (beta chain) sequence and its context. The same CDR3 arises from other DNA sequences in this sample as well. CDR1 and CDR2 (germline): LNHDA, SQIVND (reference sequence). Trimming removed 5 bases from V and 0 bases from J, with 8 bases in between. CDR3 length: 14 amino acids. The data were obtained in a study of control samples from healthy donors and cancer patients. TCRdb's copy holds only in-frame clones and misses some; the assay was immunoSEQ multiplex PCR. The data show some 82,000 clones, 70% to 90% seen once. The material sequenced was blood. J is TRBJ1-5 and V is TRBV19, with D perhaps matching TRBD1 (5 bases). This clonotype was sampled from a man between 50 and 59 years old in good health. This chain's CDR3 is CASSRGNSNQPQHF. The CDR3 DNA reads TGTGCCAGTAGTCGGGGGAATAGCAATCAGCCCCAGCATTTT.